Listed below are T cell receptor beta chains from one sample, sequenced in a study of control samples from healthy donors and cancer patients. The repertoire was sequenced with immunoSEQ multiplex PCR; TCRdb's copy has only in-frame clones and lacks some. The profile shows over 10,000 clones, about 75% of them singletons. The sequenced material came from formalin-fixed, paraffin-embedded tissue. The origin of the receptors is a male donor with melanoma. CDR3s include the opening cysteine and the closing phenylalanine or tryptophan. D genes are given only for firm matches. Rows give clone size only sometimes, using once, few, many, or a class for an expanded clone.

CDR3	DNA	V	J	D	size
CASSVGVSGGTDTQYF	TGTGCCAGCAGCGTAGGGGTTAGCGGGGGCACAGATACGCAGTATTTT	TRBV9	TRBJ2-3	TRBD2	-
CASSYRVAGGNQPQHF	-	TRBV2	TRBJ1-5	-	-
CASSTSGQGRTEAFF	TGTGCCAGCAGCACCTCGGGACAGGGGAGAACTGAAGCTTTCTTT	TRBV25-1	TRBJ1-1	TRBD1	once
CAWRGGTGQITDTQYF	TGTGCCTGGAGGGGGGGGACAGGGCAAATCACAGATACGCAGTATTTT	TRBV30	TRBJ2-3	TRBD1	-
CASSLRDGEAFF	TGTGCCAGTAGCCTTAGGGACGGTGAAGCTTTCTTT	TRBV19	TRBJ1-1	-	few
CASSSSGTGELFF	TGTGCCAGCAGCTCTTCTGGCACCGGGGAGCTGTTTTTT	TRBV7-7	TRBJ2-2	-	once
CASSSLAGGTDTQYF	TGTGCCAGCAGCTCACTAGCGGGGGGCACAGATACGCAGTATTTT	TRBV5-5	TRBJ2-3	TRBD2	once
CASSSGGPQGGYF	TGCGCCAGCAGCTCCGGCGGGCCGCAGGGTGGGTACTTC	TRBV5-1	TRBJ2-7	-	-
CASSQGLRYEQYF	TGCGCCAGCAGCCAGGGCCTTCGGTACGAGCAGTACTTC	TRBV4-3	TRBJ2-7	-	-
CASSLDPTGELFF	TGTGCCAGCTCCCTGGACCCCACCGGGGAGCTGTTTTTT	TRBV11-3	TRBJ2-2	-	few
CASSSTVSTDTQYF	TGTGCCAGCAGTTCCACGGTTAGCACAGATACGCAGTATTTT	TRBV6-5	TRBJ2-3	-	-
CASSMDRVRETQYF	TGTGCCAGTAGTATGGACAGGGTTAGAGAGACCCAGTACTTC	TRBV19	TRBJ2-5	TRBD1	few
CASSLDRGETQYF	TGTGCCAGCAGTTTGGACAGGGGCGAGACCCAGTACTTC	TRBV12-3/TRBV12-4	TRBJ2-5	TRBD1	-
CASSELAGTGTQYF	TGTGCCAGCAGTGAGTTAGCGGGGACAGGTACGCAGTATTTT	TRBV6-4	TRBJ2-3	-	-
CASSYSQGALGETQYF	TGTGCCAGCAGTTACTCCCAGGGGGCACTAGGAGAGACCCAGTACTTC	TRBV6-2/TRBV6-3	TRBJ2-5	TRBD1	-
CASSVRPQETQYF	TGTGCCAGCAGCGTAAGGCCCCAAGAGACCCAGTACTTC	TRBV9	TRBJ2-5	-	-
CASSSLTVNEQFF	TGTGCCAGCAGCTCCCTTACCGTCAATGAGCAGTTCTTC	TRBV7-8	TRBJ2-1	-	large
CASSLAGGGLEQFF	TGTGCCAGCAGCTTAGCCGGGGGGGGCCTTGAGCAGTTCTTC	TRBV11-3	TRBJ2-1	TRBD2	-
CACQGTVEKLFF	TGTGCCTGCCAAGGGACCGTAGAAAAACTGTTTTTT	TRBV30	TRBJ1-4	-	few
CASSQEALGQGGYEQYF	TGCGCCAGCAGCCAAGAAGCCCTCGGGCAGGGCGGTTACGAGCAGTACTTC	TRBV4-3	TRBJ2-7	-	once
CASSLGTQVVETQYF	TGTGCCAGCAGCTTAGGAACTCAGGTAGTGGAGACCCAGTACTTC	TRBV11-2	TRBJ2-5	-	few
CASSSKQGNEQFF	TGTGCCAGCAGCTCGAAACAGGGGAATGAGCAGTTCTTC	TRBV11-2	TRBJ2-1	TRBD1	-